The subject of this entry is one T cell receptor (beta chain). CDR3 length equals 15 residues. Germline CDR1 LGHDT, CDR2 YNNKEL (reference sequence). With V trimmed by 2 bases and J by 5 bases, 6 bases remained unmatched. This sample is drawn from a study of blood T cell repertoires in COVID-19. Profiling relied on immunoSEQ multiplex PCR, and the TCRdb table lists in-frame clones only, not all of them. The table has 90,000 to 110,000 clones, roughly 79% seen once. What was sequenced was peripheral blood. The chain uses TRBV3-1 (or the pseudogene TRBV3-2) and TRBJ2-1; 7 positions agree with TRBD2. This receptor was obtained from an older woman with acute or convalescent COVID-19. CDR3 coding DNA: TGTGCCAGCAGCCAAAGGGGACTAAAGAACAATGAGCAGTTCTTC. Its protein product is CASSQRGLKNNEQFF.